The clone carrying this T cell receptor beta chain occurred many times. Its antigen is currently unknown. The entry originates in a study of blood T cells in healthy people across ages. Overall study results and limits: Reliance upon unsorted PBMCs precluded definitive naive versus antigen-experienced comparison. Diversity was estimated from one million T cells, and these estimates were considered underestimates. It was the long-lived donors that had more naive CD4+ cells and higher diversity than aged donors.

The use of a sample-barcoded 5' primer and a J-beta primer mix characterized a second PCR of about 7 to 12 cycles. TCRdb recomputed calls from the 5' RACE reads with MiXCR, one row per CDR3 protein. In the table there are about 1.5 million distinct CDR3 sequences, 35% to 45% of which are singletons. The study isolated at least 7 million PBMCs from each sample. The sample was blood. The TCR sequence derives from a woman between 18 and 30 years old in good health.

For the CDR3, the DNA is TGTGCCAGCAGCCGAAGACTAGCGGGAGAGGTAGACGAGCAGTACTTC. Translation gives CASSRRLAGEVDEQYF. V and J are TRBV4-2 and TRBJ2-7, with 12 bases aligning to TRBD2. The CDR3 is 16 residues long. Trimming removed 4 bases from V and 5 bases from J; junction bases left unmatched: 9. Germline V CDR1 and CDR2: LGHNA, YNFKEQ.